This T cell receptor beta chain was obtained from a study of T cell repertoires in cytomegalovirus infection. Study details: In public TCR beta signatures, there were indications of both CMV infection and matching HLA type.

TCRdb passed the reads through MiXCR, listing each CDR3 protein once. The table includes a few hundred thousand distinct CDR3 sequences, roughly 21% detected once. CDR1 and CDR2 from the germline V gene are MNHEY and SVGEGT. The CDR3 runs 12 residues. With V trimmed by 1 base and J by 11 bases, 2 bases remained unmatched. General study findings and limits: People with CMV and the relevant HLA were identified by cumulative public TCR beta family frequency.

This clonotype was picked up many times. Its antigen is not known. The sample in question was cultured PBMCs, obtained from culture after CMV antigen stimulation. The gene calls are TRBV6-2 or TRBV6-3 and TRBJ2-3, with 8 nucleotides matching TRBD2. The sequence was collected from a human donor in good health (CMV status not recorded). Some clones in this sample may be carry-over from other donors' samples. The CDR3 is CASSYFGGEQYF. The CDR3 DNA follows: TGTGCCAGCAGTTACTTCGGGGGGGAGCAGTATTTT.